The 28 T cell receptor beta chains below were found in one sample sequenced in a study of blood T cell repertoires in COVID-19 (TCRdb year 2020). Libraries were made using the immunoSEQ multiplex PCR assay. TCRdb's version of the immuneACCESS table is confined to in-frame rearrangements and falls short of the full clone set. An unresolved V gene accounts for under half of the shortfall where checked; the remainder is of unknown origin. A total of roughly 150,000 clones appear in this sample, around 87% of them only once. The ten largest clones capture approximately 15% of the sample. Sequenced input: peripheral blood. Receptors were obtained from a woman aged 40 to 50 with acute or convalescent COVID-19.

This rearrangement joins TRBV4-2 to TRBJ1-2; TRBD1 matches 8 bases. This CDR3 region has 15 residues. The germline V gene encodes CDR1 LGHNA and CDR2 YNFKEQ. The ends lost 1 base at V and 4 bases at J; junction bases unmatched: 5. The CDR3 DNA reads TGTGCCAGCAGCCAAGGTGACAGGGGAGCCTATGGCTACACCTTC. This translates into CASSQGDRGAYGYTF.

This clone appeared once. This chain connects TRBV4-1 to TRBJ1-6, with 8 bases that match TRBD1. This CDR3 has 17 residues. Trimming took 1 base from V and 6 from J; bases not matched to a gene: 8. Germline CDR1 and CDR2: MGHRA and YSYEKL. The CDR3 spells CASSQAGQGFRNSPLHF. Here the CDR3 DNA reads TGCGCCAGCAGCCAAGCCGGACAGGGTTTTCGTAATTCACCCCTCCACTTT.

This chain links TRBV5-6 with TRBJ1-4; 10 bases agree with TRBD1. J gave up 8 bases and V 4 bases, and 8 bases lay outside the gene matches. Germline V gene data show CDR1 as SGHDT and CDR2 as YYEEEE. The CDR3 has 15 amino acids. CDR3 protein: CASSITTGGSEKLFF. DNA of the CDR3: TGTGCCAGCAGCATAACGACAGGGGGCTCGGAAAAACTGTTTTTT. The variable domain in full, with the rest retrieved from reference TRBV5-6 and TRBJ1-4, is DAGVTQSPTHLIKTRGQQVTLRCSPKSGHDTVSWYQQALGQGPQFIFQYYEEEERQRGNFPDRFSGHQFPNYSSELNVNALLLGDSALYLCASSITTGGSEKLFFGSGTQLSVL.

The chain employs TRBV12-3 or TRBV12-4 and TRBJ2-5; D gene ambiguous. The CDR3 consists of 12 residues. The V end lost 3 bases, the J end lost 5 bases, and 7 bases lay between the germline ends. The CDR3 reads CASSFTFETQYF. In DNA form, the CDR3 reads TGTGCCAGCAGTTTTACATTCGAGACCCAGTACTTC.

The rearrangement links TRBV3-1 (or the pseudogene TRBV3-2) to TRBJ1-2; 10 bases line up with TRBD1. After removal of 5 bases from V and 0 bases from J, the junction contained 12 bases not matched to a gene. This CDR3 has 18 residues. Germline lookup yields CDR1 LGHDT and CDR2 YNNKEL (reference sequence). Written as DNA, the CDR3 is TGTGCCAGCAGCTTGATTTCCGGGACAGGGGAAACTAACTATGGCTACACCTTC. Translated, it gives CASSLISGTGETNYGYTF.

The chain recombines TRBV6-4 with TRBJ2-1; 14 bases map to TRBD2. CDR3 length equals 17 residues. V dropped 6 bases and J dropped 9; count of bases not matched to a gene: 13. Per germline, CDR1 MRHNA and CDR2 SNTAGT. The CDR3 sequence is CASRSQSGTSGGGEQFF. For the CDR3, the DNA is TGTGCCAGCAGAAGTCAATCCGGGACTAGCGGGGGTGGTGAGCAGTTCTTC.

The J gene is TRBJ2-2, the V gene TRBV11-3; TRBD2 aligns across 15 bases. The V gene's germline CDR1 is SGHNT and CDR2 YENEEA. This CDR3 is 17 amino acids long. The J segment lost 3 bases and the V segment lost 5 bases, leaving 4 bases of the junction unmatched. The CDR3 region has the DNA TGTGCCAGCAGCCTGGGACTAGCGGGAGGATACACCGGGGAGCTGTTTTTT. Translating gives CASSLGLAGGYTGELFF.

The CDR3 DNA is TGTGCCAGCAGCATAACAGGGGGCTTGGGCACTGAAGCTTTCTTT. This sequence encodes CASSITGGLGTEAFF. The chain uses TRBV7-9 and TRBJ1-1, with 9 bases aligning to TRBD1. Germline V CDR1 and CDR2: SEHNR, FQNEAQ (reference sequence). V lost 5 bases to trimming and J lost 4 bases; unmatched junction nucleotides: 8. The CDR3 has 15 amino acids.

V and J are TRBV19 and TRBJ1-2; D is unclear. V was trimmed by 3 bases and J by 4 bases, leaving 9 bases between them. The V gene's germline CDR1 is LNHDA and CDR2 SQIVND (reference sequence). CDR3 length: 13 amino acids. CDR3 DNA: TGTGCCAGTAGTATTGAGCGGGTCTATGGCTACACCTTC. Translating gives CASSIERVYGYTF. Using reference TRBV19 and TRBJ1-2 for the parts outside the CDR3, the full variable domain is DGGITQSPKYLFRKEGQNVTLSCEQNLNHDAMYWYRQDPGQGLRLIYYSQIVNDFQKGDIAEGYSVSREKKESFPLTVTSAQKNPTAFYLCASSIERVYGYTFGSGTRLTVV.

CDR3 DNA: TGTGCCAGCAGCTCGACTAGCGGGAGTCTTGCAGATACGCAGTATTTT. This codes for CASSSTSGSLADTQYF. V gene TRBV11-3 combines with J gene TRBJ2-3; 12 bases agree with TRBD2. The germline CDR1 and CDR2 sequences are SGHNT and YENEEA. This CDR3 contains 16 residues. V trimming: 4 bases; J trimming: 4 bases; junction bases outside the gene matches: 6.

V usage is TRBV5-6 and J usage is TRBJ1-4; D unclear. The CDR3 totals 14 residues. Deletions cut 7 bases from V and 4 bases from J, with 14 bases between. CDR1 is SGHDT, CDR2 YYEEEE, per germline. The CDR3 coding sequence is TGTGCCAGCGGCGACCGGGAGTTTAATGAAAAACTGTTTTTT. Residues: CASGDREFNEKLFF.

This chain joins TRBV19 and TRBJ1-1; the D is unclear. The V gene's germline CDR1 is LNHDA and CDR2 SQIVND (reference sequence). Trimming removed 8 bases at V and 5 bases at J, with 12 bases between. The CDR3 has 12 amino acids. As DNA, the CDR3 is TGTGCCAGTTCCATCCAGGCGACTGAAGCTTTCTTT. This sequence encodes CASSIQATEAFF.

The chain combines TRBV30 with TRBJ1-5; 11 bases agree with TRBD1. The V and J ends lost 1 base and 8 bases, in that order; junction bases with no gene match: 10. The CDR3 has 16 residues. The germline V gene encodes CDR1 GTSNPN and CDR2 SVGIG (reference sequence). CDR3: CAWSAEGQGGIKPQHF. The CDR3 DNA follows: TGTGCCTGGAGTGCTGAGGGACAGGGGGGAATCAAGCCCCAGCATTTT.

The V call is TRBV5-1, the J call TRBJ2-7, with TRBD1 as a possible D gene (5 bases). CDR1 SGHRS and CDR2 YFSETQ come from the germline V gene. This CDR3 contains 14 residues. V lost 3 bases to trimming and J lost 6 bases, with 16 bases between them. CDR3 nucleotide sequence: TGCGCCAGCAGCTCCGACTCGACAGAGACCGAGCAGTACTTC. Protein sequence: CASSSDSTETEQYF.

The rearrangement joins TRBV30 to TRBJ2-2; the D gene is possibly TRBD2 (5 bases). V was cut by 5 bases and J by 7 bases, with 17 bases left in between. The CDR3 spans 14 residues. In germline, CDR1 is GTSNPN, CDR2 SVGIG (reference sequence). DNA of the CDR3: TGTGCCTGGGACCGGGAAACTCGAAGCGGGGAGCTGTTTTTT. As protein: CAWDRETRSGELFF.

The CDR3 region is CASSLNPALYSGNTIYF. CDR3 nucleotide sequence: TGTGCCAGCAGCTTGAACCCCGCCTTATACTCGGGAAACACCATATATTTT. The V and J genes are TRBV5-8 and TRBJ1-3, with no clear D. The germline V and J ends were trimmed by 1 base and 4 bases, with 18 bases remaining between them. This CDR3 has 17 amino acids. Germline-derived CDR1 and CDR2 are SGHTS and YDEGEE.

The chain carries TRBV5-4 and TRBJ1-1; TRBD1 agrees at 7 bases. CDR1 and CDR2 from the germline V gene are SGHNT and YYREEE (reference sequence). The V gene end was trimmed by 4 bases and the J gene end by 0 bases; junction bases not matched to a gene: 6. The CDR3 is 15 amino acids. Here the CDR3 reads CASSNRDSLNTEAFF. DNA for the CDR3: TGTGCCAGCAGCAACAGGGACAGCCTGAACACTGAAGCTTTCTTT.

The chain is built from TRBV6-5 and TRBJ2-1; TRBD2 matches 9 bases. Germline trimming cut 4 bases from V and 9 bases from J; bases unmatched to any gene: 13. From germline, CDR1 is MNHEY and CDR2 SVGAGI. The CDR3 totals 16 residues. The CDR3 bases are TGTGCCAGCAGTTCTCAACGTAGCGGGAGAAGTAGTGAGCAGTTCTTC. Protein sequence: CASSSQRSGRSSEQFF.

V and J are TRBV7-8 and TRBJ1-5; a possible D gene is TRBD1 (6 bases). This CDR3 spans 15 amino acids. V lost 5 bases, J lost 2 bases, and 13 bases lay in between. The germline V gene has CDR1 SGHVS and CDR2 FQNEAQ. Here the CDR3 DNA reads TGTGCCAGCAGCCCCCACAGGGTCGGCAATCAGCCCCAGCATTTT. Translation gives CASSPHRVGNQPQHF.

This clone was seen at least ten times. V is TRBV7-9 and J is TRBJ2-1; 10 bases line up with TRBD2. V trimming: 5 bases; J trimming: 0 bases; junction bases outside the gene matches: 4. The germline gives CDR1 SEHNR, CDR2 FQNEAQ (reference sequence). The CDR3 sequence is 16 residues long. The CDR3: CASSPPSGSSYNEQFF. The CDR3 nucleotides are TGTGCCAGCAGCCCGCCTAGCGGGAGCTCCTACAATGAGCAGTTCTTC. Full variable domain (rest looked up from reference TRBV7-9 and TRBJ2-1): DTGVSQNPRHKITKRGQNVTFRCDPISEHNRLYWYRQTLGQGPEFLTYFQNEAQLEKSRLLSDRFSAERPKGSFSTLEIQRTEQGDSAMYLCASSPPSGSSYNEQFFGPGTRLTVL.

This rearrangement joins TRBV29-1 to TRBJ2-7, with D possibly matching TRBD1 (6 bases). Germline values: CDR1 SQVTM, CDR2 ANQGSEA. The CDR3 is 12 residues long. The V end was cut by 6 bases, the J end by 3 bases, with 12 bases between. The CDR3 loop is CSVKDRFYEQYF. The CDR3 DNA follows: TGCAGCGTCAAAGACAGGTTCTACGAGCAGTACTTC.

The chain joins TRBV2 to TRBJ1-1; D not certain. The CDR3 is 15 residues long. Germline lookup yields CDR1 SNHLY and CDR2 FYNNEI. The V end was cut by 8 bases, the J end by 2 bases, with 18 bases between. The DNA of the CDR3 is TGTGCCAGCCATTTCCGGCAGGTGCAAAACACTGAAGCTTTCTTT. It encodes CASHFRQVQNTEAFF. Looking up the rest from reference TRBV2 and TRBJ1-1 gives the full variable domain: EPEVTQTPSHQVTQMGQEVILRCVPISNHLYFYWYRQILGQKVEFLVSFYNNEISEKSEIFDDQFSVERPDGSNFTLKIRSTKLEDSAMYFCASHFRQVQNTEAFFGQGTRLTVV.

This clone was seen a handful of times. The V and J genes are TRBV4-1 and TRBJ1-3, with D possibly TRBD1 on 6 matching bases. V was shortened by 1 base and J by 3 bases, with 10 bases between the two germline ends. The CDR3 is 15 amino acids. Germline V gene sequence: CDR1 MGHRA, CDR2 YSYEKL. In nucleotides, the CDR3 is TGCGCCAGCAGCCAAGGGACAGTCAGTGGAAACACCATATATTTT. Its protein product is CASSQGTVSGNTIYF.

The rearrangement joins TRBV7-2 to TRBJ2-5; 13 nucleotides align to TRBD2. Germline lookup yields CDR1 SGHTA and CDR2 FQGNSA. The ends lost 4 bases at V and 2 bases at J; junction bases unmatched: 4. The CDR3 runs 16 residues. Written as DNA, the CDR3 is TGTGCCAGCAGCTCCCGACTAGCGGGGGGACAAGAGACCCAGTACTTC. This codes for CASSSRLAGGQETQYF.

The V call is TRBV5-5, the J call TRBJ2-7, with TRBD2 matching 8 bases. This CDR3 contains 17 residues. V lost 1 base, J lost 2 bases, and 11 bases stayed unmatched. Germline loops: CDR1 SGHKS, CDR2 YYEKEE (reference sequence). The CDR3 nucleotides read TGTGCCAGCAGCTTGTCCGTGACTAGCGTCCCGACCTACGAGCAGTACTTC. This sequence encodes CASSLSVTSVPTYEQYF.

The sample holds a few counts of this clone. This sequence joins TRBV3-1 (or the pseudogene TRBV3-2) and TRBJ1-1; no clear D. Germline V lookup: CDR1 LGHDT, CDR2 YNNKEL (reference sequence). The CDR3 loop spans 14 amino acids. V was shortened by 3 bases and J by 4 bases, with 12 bases between the two germline ends. CDR3 amino acids: CASSQIGGGTEAFF. CDR3 DNA sequence: TGTGCCAGCAGCCAGATAGGAGGTGGCACTGAAGCTTTCTTT.

J is TRBJ2-1 and V is TRBV7-9, with 8 positions matching TRBD1. The CDR3 runs to 16 residues. Germline V gene lookup returns CDR1 SEHNR and CDR2 FQNEAQ (reference sequence). The V and J ends lost 5 bases and 4 bases, in that order; junction bases with no gene match: 10. CDR3 DNA: TGTGCCAGCAGCGAGATGGACAGGGTAGTTTACAATGAGCAGTTCTTC. Translation: CASSEMDRVVYNEQFF.

The chain couples TRBV3-1 (or the pseudogene TRBV3-2) to TRBJ1-6, with D maybe TRBD1 (5 bases). The CDR3 is made up of 14 amino acids. Germline loops: CDR1 LGHDT, CDR2 YNNKEL (reference sequence). Deletions cut 5 bases from V and 8 bases from J, with 13 bases between. The CDR3 loop is CASSYNRKDSPLHF. CDR3 in DNA: TGTGCCAGCAGCTACAACAGGAAGGATTCACCCCTCCACTTT.